A selection of T cell receptor beta chains follows, all from one sample in a study of blood T cell repertoires in COVID-19. TCRdb's table, derived via immunoSEQ multiplex PCR, lists solely in-frame clones and lacks some. The sample lists a few hundred thousand clones; 85% were seen once. Sample: peripheral blood. All receptors derive from a human donor in a cohort sampled during active COVID-19. The CDR3 runs from the conserved cysteine through the conserved F or W. A D gene is named only where the DNA matches it firmly. A row's size may be missing; if present it is once, few, many or a size class.

j_call: TRBJ2-7
clone_size: NA
v_call: TRBV3-1/TRBV3-2
d_call: TRBD1
cdr3_aa: CASSRIQGGEQYF
cdr3_nt: TGTGCCAGCAGCCGAATACAGGGGGGCGAGCAGTACTTC

j_call: TRBJ2-7
clone_size: few
v_call: TRBV25-1
d_call: NA
cdr3_aa: CASKDSSYEQYF
cdr3_nt: TGTGCCAGCAAGGACAGTTCCTACGAGCAGTACTTC

j_call: TRBJ1-2
clone_size: NA
v_call: TRBV5-1
d_call: NA
cdr3_aa: CASSLGGQNYYGYTF
cdr3_nt: TGCGCCAGCAGCTTGGGAGGACAGAATTACTATGGCTACACCTTC

j_call: TRBJ2-1
clone_size: NA
v_call: TRBV19
d_call: NA
cdr3_aa: CASKLGGGANEQFF
cdr3_nt: TGTGCCAGTAAGTTAGGAGGAGGGGCCAATGAGCAGTTCTTC

j_call: TRBJ1-1
clone_size: NA
v_call: TRBV7-8
d_call: NA
cdr3_aa: CASSRGRGGQFTEAFF
cdr3_nt: TGTGCCAGCAGCCGAGGTAGGGGCGGTCAATTCACTGAAGCTTTCTTT

j_call: TRBJ2-3
clone_size: NA
v_call: TRBV19
d_call: NA
cdr3_aa: CASSIAIKGVTQYF
cdr3_nt: TGTGCCAGTAGTATAGCCATTAAAGGGGTTACGCAGTATTTT

j_call: TRBJ2-3
clone_size: NA
v_call: TRBV29-1
d_call: TRBD2
cdr3_aa: CSVGEGDTQYF
cdr3_nt: TGCAGCGTTGGGGAGGGGGATACGCAGTATTTT

j_call: TRBJ1-2
clone_size: NA
v_call: TRBV7-9
d_call: TRBD1
cdr3_aa: CASSKATGKANYGYTF
cdr3_nt: TGTGCCAGCAGCAAGGCGACAGGGAAAGCTAACTATGGCTACACCTTC

j_call: TRBJ1-1
clone_size: NA
v_call: TRBV7-2
d_call: TRBD1
cdr3_aa: CASSPPDRVDTEAFF
cdr3_nt: TGTGCCAGCAGCCCACCGGACAGGGTTGACACTGAAGCTTTCTTT

j_call: TRBJ2-2
clone_size: NA
v_call: TRBV13
d_call: TRBD1
cdr3_aa: CASRPRQDRDRGELFF
cdr3_nt: TGTGCCAGCAGACCTAGACAAGACAGGGACCGAGGGGAGCTGTTTTTT

j_call: TRBJ1-1
clone_size: NA
v_call: TRBV2
d_call: NA
cdr3_aa: CARSAGFNTEAFF
cdr3_nt: TGTGCCAGGAGTGCAGGGTTCAACACTGAAGCTTTCTTT

j_call: TRBJ1-2
clone_size: once
v_call: TRBV28
d_call: TRBD1
cdr3_aa: CASSPAGQGASRYGYTF
cdr3_nt: TGTGCCAGCAGTCCGGCTGGACAGGGGGCTTCGAGGTATGGCTACACCTTC

j_call: TRBJ2-1
clone_size: once
v_call: TRBV7-9
d_call: TRBD1
cdr3_aa: CASSLSEDRGTYNEQFF
cdr3_nt: TGTGCCAGCAGCTTATCAGAGGACAGGGGAACCTACAATGAGCAGTTCTTC

j_call: TRBJ2-2
clone_size: NA
v_call: TRBV27
d_call: TRBD1
cdr3_aa: CASSARQGRLDTGELFF
cdr3_nt: TGTGCCAGCAGTGCCCGACAGGGGAGGTTGGACACCGGGGAGCTGTTTTTT

j_call: TRBJ2-7
clone_size: once
v_call: TRBV18
d_call: NA
cdr3_aa: CASSPKRETPPYEQYF
cdr3_nt: TGTGCCAGCTCACCAAAGAGGGAGACTCCCCCCTACGAGCAGTACTTC

j_call: TRBJ2-5
clone_size: NA
v_call: TRBV24-1
d_call: TRBD2
cdr3_aa: CATSGGGQETQYF
cdr3_nt: TGTGCCACCAGTGGCGGGGGCCAAGAGACCCAGTACTTC

j_call: TRBJ2-7
clone_size: NA
v_call: TRBV24-1
d_call: TRBD1
cdr3_aa: CATSDPYRGEQYF
cdr3_nt: TGTGCCACCAGTGACCCCTACAGGGGCGAGCAGTACTTC

j_call: TRBJ1-1
clone_size: NA
v_call: TRBV4-2
d_call: TRBD1
cdr3_aa: CASSLRDSNRDGTEAFF
cdr3_nt: TGTGCCAGCAGCCTCCGGGACAGTAACCGCGACGGGACTGAAGCTTTCTTT

j_call: TRBJ1-1
clone_size: NA
v_call: TRBV18
d_call: TRBD1
cdr3_aa: CASSPSTGSLGANTEAFF
cdr3_nt: TGTGCCAGCTCACCATCGACAGGGTCCCTTGGGGCGAACACTGAAGCTTTCTTT

j_call: TRBJ2-7
clone_size: NA
v_call: TRBV20-1
d_call: NA
cdr3_aa: CSASFLSTYEQYF
cdr3_nt: TGCAGTGCTAGTTTCCTAAGTACCTACGAGCAGTACTTC

j_call: TRBJ1-3
clone_size: NA
v_call: TRBV6-4
d_call: NA
cdr3_aa: CASSRGRRLFSGNTIYF
cdr3_nt: TGTGCCAGCAGTCGAGGAAGAAGACTGTTCTCTGGAAACACCATATATTTT

j_call: TRBJ1-3
clone_size: NA
v_call: TRBV9
d_call: NA
cdr3_aa: CASSVSTSGNTIYF
cdr3_nt: TGTGCCAGCAGCGTTAGTACCTCTGGAAACACCATATATTTT

j_call: TRBJ2-7
clone_size: NA
v_call: TRBV18
d_call: TRBD1
cdr3_aa: CASSPGDRVGEQYF
cdr3_nt: TGTGCCAGCTCACCGGGGGACAGGGTTGGCGAGCAGTACTTC

j_call: TRBJ1-1
clone_size: NA
v_call: TRBV4-1
d_call: TRBD1
cdr3_aa: CASSQDSPGGADTEAFF
cdr3_nt: TGCGCCAGCAGCCAAGATTCACCAGGGGGCGCAGATACTGAAGCTTTCTTT

j_call: TRBJ1-6
clone_size: once
v_call: TRBV30
d_call: NA
cdr3_aa: CAWRRAGGWNNSPLHF
cdr3_nt: TGTGCCTGGAGGAGGGCCGGGGGGTGGAATAATTCACCCCTCCACTTT

j_call: TRBJ2-5
clone_size: NA
v_call: TRBV5-1
d_call: TRBD1
cdr3_aa: CASSPDREETQYF
cdr3_nt: TGCGCCAGCAGCCCGGACAGGGAAGAGACCCAGTACTTC

j_call: TRBJ1-2
clone_size: NA
v_call: TRBV27
d_call: NA
cdr3_aa: CASQGRHKENYGYTF
cdr3_nt: TGTGCCAGCCAAGGGAGACATAAAGAAAACTATGGCTACACCTTC

j_call: TRBJ2-3
clone_size: NA
v_call: TRBV7-8
d_call: TRBD1
cdr3_aa: CASSYIDRALTDTQYF
cdr3_nt: TGTGCCAGCAGTTATATCGACAGGGCCCTGACAGATACGCAGTATTTT

j_call: TRBJ2-7
clone_size: NA
v_call: TRBV11-2
d_call: NA
cdr3_aa: CASSLGQIGEQYF
cdr3_nt: TGTGCCAGCAGCTTAGGCCAGATTGGCGAGCAGTACTTC

j_call: TRBJ1-2
clone_size: NA
v_call: TRBV3-1/TRBV3-2
d_call: NA
cdr3_aa: CASSPSQGNGYTF
cdr3_nt: TGTGCCAGCAGCCCCTCACAGGGAAATGGCTACACCTTC

j_call: TRBJ2-7
clone_size: NA
v_call: TRBV7-6
d_call: NA
cdr3_aa: CASSLEQLYEQYF
cdr3_nt: TGTGCCAGCAGCTTAGAACAGCTCTACGAGCAGTACTTC

j_call: TRBJ2-6
clone_size: NA
v_call: TRBV12-3/TRBV12-4
d_call: NA
cdr3_aa: CASIFSGANVLTF
cdr3_nt: TGTGCCAGCATCTTCTCTGGGGCCAACGTCCTGACTTTC

j_call: TRBJ2-5
clone_size: NA
v_call: TRBV6-4
d_call: NA
cdr3_aa: CASASVVGETQYF
cdr3_nt: TGTGCCAGCGCCTCAGTCGTCGGGGAGACCCAGTACTTC

j_call: TRBJ1-1
clone_size: few
v_call: TRBV7-9
d_call: NA
cdr3_aa: CASSLHNMNTEAFF
cdr3_nt: TGTGCCAGCAGCTTACACAACATGAACACTGAAGCTTTCTTT

j_call: TRBJ2-1
clone_size: NA
v_call: TRBV5-1
d_call: TRBD2
cdr3_aa: CASSPAGRAGYNEQFF
cdr3_nt: TGCGCCAGCAGCCCCGCCGGAAGAGCGGGGTACAATGAGCAGTTCTTC

j_call: TRBJ1-1
clone_size: NA
v_call: TRBV14
d_call: TRBD1
cdr3_aa: CASSQQTGRNTEAFF
cdr3_nt: TGTGCCAGCAGCCAGCAGACAGGGCGAAACACTGAAGCTTTCTTT

j_call: TRBJ1-2
clone_size: NA
v_call: TRBV28
d_call: NA
cdr3_aa: CASSFIGSNYGYTF
cdr3_nt: TGTGCCAGCAGTTTTATTGGGAGTAACTATGGCTACACCTTC

j_call: TRBJ2-2
clone_size: NA
v_call: TRBV9
d_call: NA
cdr3_aa: CASSVARINTGELFF
cdr3_nt: TGTGCCAGCAGCGTAGCCAGGATTAACACCGGGGAGCTGTTTTTT

j_call: TRBJ1-2
clone_size: NA
v_call: TRBV19
d_call: NA
cdr3_aa: CASSMLEGGRGGYTF
cdr3_nt: TGTGCCAGTAGTATGTTGGAAGGCGGCCGAGGTGGCTACACCTTC

j_call: TRBJ1-2
clone_size: NA
v_call: TRBV7-9
d_call: NA
cdr3_aa: CASSHPQGYGYTF
cdr3_nt: TGTGCCAGCAGCCACCCTCAGGGTTATGGCTACACCTTC

j_call: TRBJ2-7
clone_size: many
v_call: TRBV6-5
d_call: NA
cdr3_aa: CASSSQGYKQYF
cdr3_nt: TGTGCCAGCAGTTCTCAGGGTTACAAGCAGTACTTC

j_call: TRBJ2-7
clone_size: NA
v_call: TRBV23-1
d_call: NA
cdr3_aa: CASSPAVGQSYEQYF
cdr3_nt: TGCGCCAGCAGTCCCGCGGTTGGACAGTCCTACGAGCAGTACTTC

j_call: TRBJ2-1
clone_size: NA
v_call: TRBV7-9
d_call: NA
cdr3_aa: CASSLIFGEQFF
cdr3_nt: TGTGCCAGCAGCTTAATATTCGGTGAGCAGTTCTTC

j_call: TRBJ1-3
clone_size: NA
v_call: TRBV2
d_call: TRBD1
cdr3_aa: CARERDRSTNTIYF
cdr3_nt: TGTGCCAGGGAAAGGGACAGGTCTACCAACACCATATATTTT

j_call: TRBJ2-1
clone_size: NA
v_call: TRBV5-4
d_call: NA
cdr3_aa: CASSLIEGDYNEQFF
cdr3_nt: TGTGCCAGCAGCTTGATAGAGGGGGACTACAATGAGCAGTTCTTC

j_call: TRBJ2-7
clone_size: NA
v_call: TRBV27
d_call: TRBD2
cdr3_aa: CASRLAGGGSYEQYF
cdr3_nt: TGTGCCAGCAGGCTAGCGGGGGGTGGTTCCTACGAGCAGTACTTC

j_call: TRBJ2-7
clone_size: NA
v_call: TRBV9
d_call: TRBD2
cdr3_aa: CASSVGSGTAYEQYF
cdr3_nt: TGTGCCAGCAGCGTAGGAAGCGGGACCGCCTACGAGCAGTACTTC

j_call: TRBJ1-1
clone_size: NA
v_call: TRBV7-3
d_call: TRBD1
cdr3_aa: CASSSDRDTEAFF
cdr3_nt: TGTGCCAGCAGCTCAGACAGGGACACTGAAGCTTTCTTT

j_call: TRBJ1-4
clone_size: NA
v_call: TRBV5-4
d_call: NA
cdr3_aa: CASSLASGTTNEKLFF
cdr3_nt: TGTGCCAGCAGCTTGGCCTCGGGGACAACTAATGAAAAACTGTTTTTT